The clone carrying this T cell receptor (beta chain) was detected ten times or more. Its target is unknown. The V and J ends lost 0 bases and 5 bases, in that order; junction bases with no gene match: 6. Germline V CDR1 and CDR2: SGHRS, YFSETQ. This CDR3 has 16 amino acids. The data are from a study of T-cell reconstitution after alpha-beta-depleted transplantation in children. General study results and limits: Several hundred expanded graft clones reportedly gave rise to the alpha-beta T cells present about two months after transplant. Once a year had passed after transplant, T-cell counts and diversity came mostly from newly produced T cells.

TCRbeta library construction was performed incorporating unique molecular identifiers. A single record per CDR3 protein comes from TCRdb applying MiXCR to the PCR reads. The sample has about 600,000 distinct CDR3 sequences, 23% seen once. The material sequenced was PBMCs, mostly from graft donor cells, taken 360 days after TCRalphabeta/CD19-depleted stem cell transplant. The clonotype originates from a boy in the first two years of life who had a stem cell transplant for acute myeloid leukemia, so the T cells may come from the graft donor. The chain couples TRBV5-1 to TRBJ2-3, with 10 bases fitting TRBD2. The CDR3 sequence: CASSLEAGGPRDTQYF. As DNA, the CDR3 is TGCGCCAGCAGCTTGGAAGCGGGGGGGCCCAGAGATACGCAGTATTTT.